This T cell receptor beta chain was sequenced in a study of T cells in Graves' hyperthyroidism and ophthalmopathy. Study as a whole: Before treatment of any kind, peripheral blood was taken at initial diagnosis.

This CDR3 region has 16 residues. The germline CDR1 and CDR2 sequences are SGHTA and FQGTGA. Between the trimmed V and J ends, which lost 4 bases and 0 bases, there was a span of 16 bases. RNA transcripts served as the template for amplifying TCR beta CDR3 regions. When the TCR CDR3 underwent first-round RT-PCR, the HTBI primer set was used. TCRdb recomputed calls from the multiplex PCR reads with MiXCR, one row per CDR3 protein. The table includes hundreds of thousands of distinct CDR3 sequences, roughly 37% detected once. V usage is TRBV7-3 and J usage is TRBJ2-7; D remains unclear. The TCR comes from a young man with Graves' hyperthyroidism. The sequenced sample was blood. The DNA of the CDR3 is TGTGCCAGCAGCTCCGAGGCCGAGCTGAGCTCCTACGAGCAGTACTTC. It encodes CASSSEAELSSYEQYF.